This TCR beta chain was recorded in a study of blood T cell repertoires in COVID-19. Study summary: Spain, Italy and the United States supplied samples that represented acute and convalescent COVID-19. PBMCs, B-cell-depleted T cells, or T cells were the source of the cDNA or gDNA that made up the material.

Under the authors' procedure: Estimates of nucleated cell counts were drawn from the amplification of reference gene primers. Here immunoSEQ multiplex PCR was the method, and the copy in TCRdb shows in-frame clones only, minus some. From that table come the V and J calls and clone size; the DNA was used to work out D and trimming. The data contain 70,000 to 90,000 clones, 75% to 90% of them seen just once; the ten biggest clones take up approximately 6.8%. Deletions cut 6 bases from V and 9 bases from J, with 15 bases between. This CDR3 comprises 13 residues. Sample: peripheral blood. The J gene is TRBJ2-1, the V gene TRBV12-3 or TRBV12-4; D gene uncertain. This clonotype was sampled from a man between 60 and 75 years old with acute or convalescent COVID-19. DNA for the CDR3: TGTGCCAGCAGACCTTTCACCGGGTCTGAGCAGTTCTTC. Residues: CASRPFTGSEQFF.